These T cell receptor beta chains were read from a single sample in a study of T cell changes during pregnancy in multiple sclerosis. Sequenced by immunoSEQ multiplex PCR; TCRdb stores in-frame clones only, minus some. The sample has about 72,000 clones, about 90% seen once. The starting material was peripheral blood, obtained in the first trimester of pregnancy. The receptors come from a female donor in good health, enrolled as a control in a pregnancy study. The CDR3 runs from the conserved cysteine through the conserved F or W. Fields, in order: V gene, J gene, CDR3 protein.

TRBV27	TRBJ1-4	CASSLNGGTNEKLFF
TRBV19	TRBJ1-1	CASSIVAGQGANTEAFF
TRBV6-1	TRBJ1-5	CASSALVYSNQPQHF
TRBV5-1	TRBJ1-4	CASSPGQGRRSEKLFF
TRBV27	TRBJ2-7	CASRFRQGDPYEQYF
TRBV2	TRBJ2-1	CADTGTGVGNEQFF
TRBV7-6	TRBJ2-1	CASSPIAGPGDNEQFF
TRBV9	TRBJ2-1	CASSVELYNEQFF
TRBV25-1	TRBJ2-2	CASSPPQWAPNTGELFF
TRBV14	TRBJ2-2	CASSQAGGTGELFF
TRBV5-1	TRBJ1-4	CASSLGPQQGANEKLFF
TRBV18	TRBJ2-7	CASSLRDRVIYEQYF
TRBV7-9	TRBJ2-1	CASSSQLSSYNEQFF
TRBV5-5	TRBJ1-1	CASSLGTGGAFF
TRBV5-1	TRBJ2-2	CASSYRTGSNTGELFF
TRBV18	TRBJ2-7	CASSQGQGSYEQYF
TRBV28	TRBJ2-7	CASSPAAYEQYF
TRBV5-1	TRBJ2-2	CASSLSIIGQGATGELFF
TRBV23-1	TRBJ1-1	CASSHSRTGREAFF
TRBV2	TRBJ1-5	CASSRRGLGDLSQHF
TRBV11-2	TRBJ2-4	CASSSGGTGDIQYF
TRBV5-1	TRBJ2-3	CASSLVSPTSTDTQYF
TRBV9	TRBJ2-2	CASSAGQGAGELFF
TRBV2	TRBJ2-5	CASSGGQMETQYF
TRBV6-1	TRBJ2-7	CASSELRSLYEQYF
TRBV7-2	TRBJ1-4	CASSLDSNNEKLFF
TRBV28	TRBJ1-1	CASLSPGVEAFF
TRBV6-6	TRBJ2-1	CASRTGWGEGYEQFF
TRBV9	TRBJ1-2	CASSAVSGADGYTF
TRBV19	TRBJ1-5	CASSPYTIYQPQHF
TRBV7-2	TRBJ1-2	CASSRPGLVDGYTF
TRBV29-1	TRBJ1-2	CSVEVDPSGYGYTF
TRBV2	TRBJ2-7	CASSPGGAVGTSGSLYEQYF
TRBV10-3	TRBJ2-3	CAISPQGPKSTDTQYF
TRBV19	TRBJ2-1	CASSLGGRGYNEQFF
TRBV13	TRBJ2-1	CASSQRLASDNEQFF
TRBV6-6	TRBJ1-5	CASSPKQGARQPQHF
TRBV6-1	TRBJ2-5	CASSDVGQKSQETQYF
TRBV29-1	TRBJ1-5	CSVATGNSNQPQHF
TRBV2	TRBJ2-7	CASRVTSSYEQYF
TRBV28	TRBJ2-1	CASRVAGGPDEQFF
TRBV10-3	TRBJ1-2	CAIRPEQGSTSGYTF
TRBV7-2	TRBJ1-5	CASSLGSGYDQPQHF
TRBV7-9	TRBJ2-1	CASSPGTSGKNEQFF
TRBV19	TRBJ2-7	CASSALAGGPLYEQYF
TRBV6-5	TRBJ1-2	CASSYPGGNYGYTF
TRBV9	TRBJ2-3	CASSFLDWEDTQYF
TRBV2	TRBJ2-5	CASTTEVQETQYF
TRBV15	TRBJ2-5	CATADNGYQETQYF
TRBV9	TRBJ2-2	CASSVVGWEQGRTGELFF
TRBV5-1	TRBJ2-1	CASSLVGGKSGEQFF
TRBV28	TRBJ2-5	CASTPSRTSSWWETQYF